This T cell receptor beta chain was found in a study of T cell responses to AZD1222 COVID-19 vaccine. Study at large: Both about-4-week and about-12-week second-dose recipients were combined.

General study results and limits: Repertoires were obtained only post-peak T cell response. Seropositive status at baseline applied to only five to seven AZD1222 recipients. The study reported that nearly half of spike-specific TCRs target unmutated variant regions.

Some clones are missing from TCRdb's copy, which holds only in-frame ones; the method was immunoSEQ multiplex PCR. The profile shows about 140,000 clones, over 75% of them singletons. Notes on this clone: Its matching antigen is unknown.

Material: peripheral blood, obtained on day 0 of AZD1222 vaccination. This TCR was sampled from an adult in good health.

Here the CDR3 reads CASSLGGGGQPQHF. The CDR3 bases are TGTGCCAGCAGTTTAGGGGGGGGAGGTCAGCCCCAGCATTTT. The J gene is TRBJ1-5, the V gene TRBV28; D possibly corresponds to TRBD1 (5 bases). Germline CDR1 reads MDHEN; CDR2 reads SYDVKM. CDR3 length equals 14 residues. V gave up 2 bases and J gave up 6 bases, with 11 bases separating them.